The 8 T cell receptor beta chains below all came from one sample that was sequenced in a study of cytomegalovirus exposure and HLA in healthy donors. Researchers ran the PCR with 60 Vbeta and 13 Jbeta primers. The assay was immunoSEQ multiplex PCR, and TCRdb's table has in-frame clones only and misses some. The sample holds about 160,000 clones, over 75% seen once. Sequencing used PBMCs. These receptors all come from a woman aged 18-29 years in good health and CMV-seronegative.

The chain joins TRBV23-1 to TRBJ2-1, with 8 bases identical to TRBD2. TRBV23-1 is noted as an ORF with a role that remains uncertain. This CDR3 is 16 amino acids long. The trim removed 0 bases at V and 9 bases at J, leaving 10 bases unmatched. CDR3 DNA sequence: TGCGCCAGCAGTCAATCGTGGCTAGCGGGCGATGGTGAGCAGTTCTTC. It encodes CASSQSWLAGDGEQFF.

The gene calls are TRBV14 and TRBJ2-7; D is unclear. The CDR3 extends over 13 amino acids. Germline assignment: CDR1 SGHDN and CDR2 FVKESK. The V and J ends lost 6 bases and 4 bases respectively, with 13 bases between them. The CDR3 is CASRPPTEYEQYF. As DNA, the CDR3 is TGTGCCAGCAGACCACCGACTGAGTACGAGCAGTACTTC.

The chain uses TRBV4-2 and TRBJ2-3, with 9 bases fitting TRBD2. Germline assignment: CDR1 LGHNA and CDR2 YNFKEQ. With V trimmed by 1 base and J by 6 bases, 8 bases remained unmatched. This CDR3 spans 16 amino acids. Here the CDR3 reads CASSQAEAGGADTQYF. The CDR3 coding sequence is TGTGCCAGCAGCCAAGCAGAAGCGGGAGGTGCGGATACGCAGTATTTT.

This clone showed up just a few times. In nucleotides, the CDR3 is TGTGCCAGTAGTACACTACAGGGGCTGGTAGGCAATCAGCCCCAGCATTTT. Residues: CASSTLQGLVGNQPQHF. The V and J genes are TRBV19 and TRBJ1-5; 7 bases are shared with TRBD1. From germline, CDR1 is LNHDA and CDR2 SQIVND (reference sequence). The ends lost 4 bases at V and 2 bases at J; junction bases unmatched: 11. The CDR3 has 17 residues.

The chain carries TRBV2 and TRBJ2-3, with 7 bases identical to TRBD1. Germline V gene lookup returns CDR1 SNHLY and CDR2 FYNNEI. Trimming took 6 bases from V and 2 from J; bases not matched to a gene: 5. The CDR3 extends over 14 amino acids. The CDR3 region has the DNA TGTGCCAGCAGCTCAGGGACAGCCACAGATACGCAGTATTTT. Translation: CASSSGTATDTQYF.

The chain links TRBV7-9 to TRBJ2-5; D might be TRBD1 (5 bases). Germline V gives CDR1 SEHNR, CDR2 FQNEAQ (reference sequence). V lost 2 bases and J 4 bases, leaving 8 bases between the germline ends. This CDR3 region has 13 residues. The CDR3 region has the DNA TGTGCCAGCAGCTTATTGGGGCGAGAGACCCAGTACTTC. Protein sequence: CASSLLGRETQYF.

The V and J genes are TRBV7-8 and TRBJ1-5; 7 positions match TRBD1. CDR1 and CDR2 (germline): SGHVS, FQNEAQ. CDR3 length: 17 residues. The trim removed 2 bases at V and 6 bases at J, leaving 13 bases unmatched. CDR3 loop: CASSLFGDDREAQPQHF. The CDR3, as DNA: TGTGCCAGCAGCTTATTTGGTGACGACAGGGAGGCTCAGCCCCAGCATTTT.

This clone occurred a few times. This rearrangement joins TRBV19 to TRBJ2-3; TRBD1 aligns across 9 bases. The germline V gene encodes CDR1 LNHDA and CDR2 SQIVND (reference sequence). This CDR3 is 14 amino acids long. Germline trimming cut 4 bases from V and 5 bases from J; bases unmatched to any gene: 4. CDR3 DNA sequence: TGTGCCAGTAGTAGGACAGGGGAGGTAGATACGCAGTATTTT. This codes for CASSRTGEVDTQYF.